The 32 T cell receptor beta chains listed next were all sequenced from one sample in a study of memory CD4+ T cells and cytomegalovirus serostatus. The sort gate was single viable CD3+CD4+CD8-CD45RO+ cells for memory CD4+ T cells. This table comes from immunoSEQ multiplex PCR, and its TCRdb copy is limited to in-frame clones, with some not included. The table shows some 35,000 clones, with roughly 78% occurring only once. The specimen sequenced was memory CD4+ T cells from blood. Receptors originate from an adult in good health and CMV-seropositive.

The chain links TRBV27 to TRBJ2-1; D uncertain. The CDR3 extends over 17 amino acids. Per the germline V gene, CDR1 is MNHEY and CDR2 is SMNVEV (reference sequence). Trimming took off 3 bases at V and 0 bases at J, with 15 bases between the two ends. The CDR3 loop reads CASSFRSWEGSYNEQFF. The CDR3 DNA is TGTGCCAGCAGTTTTAGGTCTTGGGAAGGCTCCTACAATGAGCAGTTCTTC.

The chain is built from TRBV28 and TRBJ2-1, with 8 bases lining up with TRBD1. J lost 9 bases, V lost 6 bases, and 13 bases had no gene match. The CDR3 loop spans 15 amino acids. Germline lookup yields CDR1 MDHEN and CDR2 SYDVKM. CDR3 bases: TGTGCCAGCAGAATAGGACAGGGTGGAGGTGGTGAGCAGTTCTTC. Translated: CASRIGQGGGGEQFF.

This clone came up once. The rearrangement uses TRBV19 and TRBJ2-3; perhaps TRBD1 as D (6 bases). Germline V gives CDR1 LNHDA, CDR2 SQIVND (reference sequence). Trimming took 5 bases from V and 0 from J, leaving 12 bases between them. The CDR3 consists of 15 residues. The CDR3 sequence is CASSQAGQSTDTQYF. CDR3 DNA sequence: TGTGCCAGTAGTCAGGCCGGACAGAGCACAGATACGCAGTATTTT.

The chain combines TRBV7-2 with TRBJ1-1; no definite D call. V shed 1 base and J shed 4 bases, with 10 bases lying between them. The CDR3 length is 14 residues. Germline values: CDR1 SGHTA, CDR2 FQGNSA. This CDR3 reads CASSLGVVSTEAFF. The CDR3 DNA sequence: TGTGCCAGCAGCTTAGGGGTCGTCTCCACTGAAGCTTTCTTT.

The CDR3 coding sequence is TGCGCCAGCAGCCAAGAAGACAGAAGCGGGGGGGCCAAGTTCTTC. It yields the protein CASSQEDRSGGAKFF. The chain combines TRBV4-1 with TRBJ2-1; the match to TRBD2 covers 10 bases. CDR3 length: 15 residues. V trimming: 0 bases; J trimming: 14 bases; junction bases outside the gene matches: 10. CDR1 and CDR2 (germline): MGHRA, YSYEKL.

This clone has only a few counts. The V call is TRBV6-1, the J call TRBJ2-3, with D perhaps TRBD2 (5 bases). The CDR3 loop spans 13 amino acids. Germline V lookup: CDR1 MNHNS, CDR2 SASEGT. Trimming shortened V by 4 bases and J by 5 bases, and 10 bases separated the two germline ends. CDR3 amino acids: CASSGTGGDTQYF. The CDR3 bases are TGTGCCAGCAGTGGGACTGGTGGAGATACGCAGTATTTT.

This clone was found a few times. J is TRBJ2-1 and V is TRBV27, with TRBD2 identical over 8 bases. This CDR3 region has 16 residues. The V and J ends lost 6 bases and 3 bases, in that order; junction bases with no gene match: 10. The V gene's germline CDR1 is MNHEY and CDR2 SMNVEV (reference sequence). In nucleotides, the CDR3 is TGTGCCAGCAGCTCTTATCGCGGGGGGAGCTACAATGAGCAGTTCTTC. Protein: CASSSYRGGSYNEQFF.

The CDR3 DNA is TGTGCCAGCAGCCTTCAACGCACAGATACGCAGTATTTT. Translating gives CASSLQRTDTQYF. The chain has TRBV7-2 and TRBJ2-3; D unclear. The V gene lost 5 bases and the J gene lost 1 base, with 7 bases spanning the gap. Germline lookup yields CDR1 SGHTA and CDR2 FQGNSA. The CDR3 sequence is 13 residues long.

The chain uses TRBV9 and TRBJ2-1, with 9 bases lining up with TRBD2. CDR1 is SGDLS and CDR2 is YYNGEE in the germline V gene. J lost 4 bases, V lost 3 bases, and 5 bases had no gene match. CDR3 length: 15 amino acids. CDR3 DNA: TGTGCCAGCAGCGCCGGGACTAGCTCTTACAATGAGCAGTTCTTC. Protein sequence: CASSAGTSSYNEQFF.

This clone was found a few times. This chain links TRBV9 with TRBJ1-5, with TRBD1 matching over 7 bases. The germline gives CDR1 SGDLS, CDR2 YYNGEE. The CDR3 has 14 residues. V was pared by 3 bases and J by 5 bases, with 5 bases of the junction left unmatched. CDR3 residues: CASSGGTVDQPQHF. The CDR3 DNA reads TGTGCCAGCAGCGGAGGGACAGTTGATCAGCCCCAGCATTTT.

The chain uses TRBV7-2 and TRBJ1-2; 9 nucleotides agree with TRBD1. With 3 bases clipped from V and 5 bases from J, the junction kept 7 bases outside the gene matches. CDR1 is SGHTA, CDR2 FQGNSA, per germline. The CDR3 length is 15 residues. The CDR3 is CASSLGTGGGYGYTF. For the CDR3, the DNA is TGTGCCAGCAGCTTGGGAACAGGGGGCGGATATGGCTACACCTTC.

This clone came up a few times. CDR3 bases: TGTGCCAGCGGCACAGGGGCGCTGGGAAAACTGTTTTTT. Its translation: CASGTGALGKLFF. This rearrangement joins TRBV7-2 to TRBJ1-4; TRBD1 matches at 7 bases. Germline lookup yields CDR1 SGHTA and CDR2 FQGNSA. CDR3 length: 13 amino acids. V lost 8 bases to trimming and J lost 10 bases; unmatched junction nucleotides: 10.

The chain uses TRBV11-2 and TRBJ2-1; perhaps TRBD1 as D (5 bases). This CDR3 spans 14 amino acids. Germline V gives CDR1 SGHAT, CDR2 FQNNGV. Trimming took off 5 bases at V and 4 bases at J, with 12 bases between the two ends. The CDR3 DNA is TGTGCCAGCAGCCTAGGGGCCCAATACAATGAGCAGTTCTTC. It specifies CASSLGAQYNEQFF.

The V and J genes are TRBV29-1 and TRBJ1-1, with 9 bases aligning to TRBD1. The CDR3 extends over 13 amino acids. V trimming: 1 base; J trimming: 4 bases; junction bases outside the gene matches: 1. In germline, CDR1 is SQVTM, CDR2 ANQGSEA. For the CDR3, the DNA is TGCAGCGTTGAAGGACAGGGGGGCACTGAAGCTTTCTTT. Encoded protein: CSVEGQGGTEAFF.

This clone was seen more than once but under ten times. This chain joins TRBV28 and TRBJ1-5, with no clear D. The CDR3 consists of 15 residues. Germline-derived CDR1 and CDR2 are MDHEN and SYDVKM. With 7 bases removed from V and 7 bases from J, the gap between germline ends came to 20 bases. The CDR3: CASKKEGIISQPQHF. The CDR3 bases are TGTGCCAGCAAAAAAGAGGGAATTATAAGCCAGCCCCAGCATTTT.

The table lists this clone with a count of one. This chain links TRBV27 with TRBJ2-1; D is perhaps TRBD1 (5 bases). V was cut by 3 bases and J by 9 bases, with 15 bases left in between. This CDR3 has 14 amino acids. Germline V gene data show CDR1 as MNHEY and CDR2 as SMNVEV (reference sequence). The CDR3 sequence: CASSFIQGGGEQFF. As DNA, the CDR3 is TGTGCCAGCAGTTTTATCCAGGGCGGTGGTGAGCAGTTCTTC.

The chain is built from TRBV4-3 and TRBJ2-7, with no clear D. Germline lookup yields CDR1 LGHNA and CDR2 YSLEER. The V gene lost 4 bases and the J gene lost 1 base, with 14 bases spanning the gap. CDR3 size: 15 residues. CDR3 protein: CASSLGRRGSYEQYF. The CDR3 coding sequence is TGCGCCAGCAGCCTAGGCCGACGCGGATCCTACGAGCAGTACTTC.

In its sample, this clone was seen once. The chain recombines TRBV5-1 with TRBJ1-6; 9 bases line up with TRBD1. Germline CDR1 SGHRS, CDR2 YFSETQ. V gave up 0 bases and J gave up 9 bases; unmatched junction bases: 7. This CDR3 comprises 16 residues. CDR3 amino acids: CASSLESGTGTSPLHF. The CDR3 coding sequence is TGCGCCAGCAGCTTGGAAAGTGGGACAGGGACTTCACCCCTCCACTTT.

This clone has a handful of counts. The chain is built from TRBV7-8 and TRBJ1-4; 12 bases are a match to TRBD1. There are 18 residues in the CDR3. CDR1 SGHVS and CDR2 FQNEAQ come from the germline V gene. V was clipped by 5 bases and J by 3 bases; unmatched bases: 10. In DNA form, the CDR3 reads TGTGCCAGCAGCCTACCCAGGGACAGGGGGCTTGCTAATGAAAAACTGTTTTTT. Amino acid sequence: CASSLPRDRGLANEKLFF.

The chain employs TRBV7-2 and TRBJ2-3; D is undetermined. V lost 2 bases and J lost 2, with 5 bases in between. Germline V lookup: CDR1 SGHTA, CDR2 FQGNSA. CDR3 size: 13 residues. Here the CDR3 DNA reads TGTGCCAGCAGCTTATCCCCCACAGATACGCAGTATTTT. Its protein product is CASSLSPTDTQYF.

J is TRBJ2-4 and V is TRBV7-9; tentatively, D is TRBD1 (6 bases). The V end was cut by 5 bases, the J end by 3 bases, with 17 bases between. The CDR3 runs 16 residues. CDR1 and CDR2 from the germline V gene are SEHNR and FQNEAQ (reference sequence). In DNA, the CDR3 is TGTGCCAGCAGCACAGGGAGTATTTTACACAAAAACATTCAGTACTTC. It yields the protein CASSTGSILHKNIQYF.

The chain combines TRBV4-1 with TRBJ1-2; the D gene is possibly TRBD1 (5 bases). Trimming cost V 3 bases and J 7 bases, with 15 bases left between them. The germline V gene encodes CDR1 MGHRA and CDR2 YSYEKL. The CDR3 consists of 14 residues. The CDR3 is CASSQVGARGGYTF. The CDR3 region has the DNA TGCGCCAGCAGCCAGGTCGGGGCGAGGGGTGGCTACACCTTC.

A few counts support this clone. The chain carries TRBV13 and TRBJ1-1; no reliable D call. V lost 0 bases and J 4 bases, leaving 12 bases between the germline ends. Germline CDR1 is PRHDT and CDR2 is FYEKMQ (reference sequence). The CDR3 consists of 15 residues. The CDR3 sequence is CASSLGGSRPTEAFF. CDR3 DNA sequence: TGTGCCAGCAGCTTAGGGGGGTCCAGACCCACTGAAGCTTTCTTT. The full variable domain, with the rest looked up from reference TRBV13 and TRBJ1-1, is AAGVIQSPRHLIKEKRETATLKCYPIPRHDTVYWYQQGPGQDPQFLISFYEKMQSDKGSIPDRFSAQQFSDYHSELNMSSLELGDSALYFCASSLGGSRPTEAFFGQGTRLTVV.

This clone has a single count. The chain is built from TRBV14 and TRBJ2-2, with D unclear. V was clipped by 0 bases and J by 8 bases, with 13 bases between them. Per the germline V gene, CDR1 is SGHDN and CDR2 is FVKESK. The CDR3 sequence is 15 residues long. CDR3 amino acids: CASSQDHGPGGELFF. CDR3 DNA: TGTGCCAGCAGCCAAGATCACGGTCCCGGGGGGGAGCTGTTTTTT. Full variable domain (remainder filled in from reference TRBV14 and TRBJ2-2): EAGVTQFPSHSVIEKGQTVTLRCDPISGHDNLYWYRRVMGKEIKFLLHFVKESKQDESGMPNNRFLAERTGGTYSTLKVQPAELEDSGVYFCASSQDHGPGGELFFGEGSRLTVL.

This chain connects TRBV6-5 to TRBJ1-5; 8 bases map to TRBD1. The CDR3 totals 15 residues. The V gene's germline CDR1 is MNHEY and CDR2 SVGAGI. V gave up 4 bases and J gave up 4 bases; unmatched junction bases: 6. The CDR3 loop reads CASSSTGGFNQPQHF. The CDR3 DNA reads TGTGCCAGCAGTTCCACAGGGGGTTTTAATCAGCCCCAGCATTTT.

The chain couples TRBV5-5 to TRBJ2-7; 7 nucleotides align to TRBD1. The CDR3 has 15 amino acids. The junction had 10 bases not matched to a gene; V was cut back by 4 bases and J by 3 bases. Germline CDR1 reads SGHKS; CDR2 reads YYEKEE (reference sequence). Written as DNA, the CDR3 is TGTGCCAGCAGCGTGACCGGGACAGCTCTCTACGAGCAGTACTTC. Protein: CASSVTGTALYEQYF.

This clone showed up just once. An end of the junction does not agree with germline; a read error may underlie this. The chain has TRBV10-3 and TRBJ2-3; 11 bases fit TRBD1. CDR1 and CDR2 (germline): ENHRY, SYGVKD. The CDR3 is made up of 15 amino acids. DNA of the CDR3: TGTGCCGTCAGCCGGGGACAGGGGGGTGCAGATACGCAGTATTTT. Translating gives CAVSRGQGGADTQYF.

CDR3 sequence (DNA): TGTGCCAGCAGTTACCGGCAGGCCGACCGCTATGGCTACACCTTC. Translating gives CASSYRQADRYGYTF. The rearrangement uses TRBV6-5 and TRBJ1-2; D ambiguous. The CDR3 totals 15 residues. The germline CDR1 and CDR2 sequences are MNHEY and SVGAGI. V was clipped by 2 bases and J by 4 bases, with 14 bases between them.

The rearrangement links TRBV9 to TRBJ2-1; 9 bases align to TRBD2. The CDR3 contains 15 residues. Germline trimming cut 1 base from V and 2 bases from J; bases unmatched to any gene: 1. Per germline, CDR1 SGDLS and CDR2 YYNGEE. The CDR3 DNA reads as TGTGCCAGCAGCGTATTAGCGGGAGCCTACAATGAGCAGTTCTTC. Encoded protein: CASSVLAGAYNEQFF.

This clone was recorded only once. This chain links TRBV5-8 with TRBJ2-3; TRBD2 aligns across 11 bases. CDR1 and CDR2 from the germline V gene are SGHTS and YDEGEE. This CDR3 region has 18 residues. Trimming at V came to 2 bases and at J to 0 bases, leaving 8 bases not matched to a gene. CDR3 bases: TGTGCCAGCAGCTTCCCTCTAGCGGGGGGCAGAAGCACAGATACGCAGTATTTT. Amino acids: CASSFPLAGGRSTDTQYF.

The chain has TRBV6-1 and TRBJ1-5; D ambiguous. V was cut by 7 bases and J by 5 bases, with 12 bases left in between. Germline lookup yields CDR1 MNHNS and CDR2 SASEGT. This CDR3 has 13 residues. The CDR3 region is CASTESEYQPQHF. The CDR3 nucleotides are TGTGCCAGCACGGAATCAGAATATCAGCCCCAGCATTTT.

This clone was seen once. The chain combines TRBV6-6 with TRBJ1-2; a weak D match, TRBD1 (6 bases). Per germline, CDR1 MNHNY and CDR2 SVGAGI (reference sequence). The CDR3 loop spans 15 amino acids. V lost 6 bases, J lost 8 bases, and 22 bases lay in between. CDR3: CASSTIQQGSGGYTF. DNA of the CDR3: TGTGCCAGCAGCACCATTCAACAGGGATCGGGCGGCTACACCTTC.